The clone carrying this T cell receptor (beta chain) occurred a few times. Its antigen is not known. Each TCR beta cDNA library carried unique molecular identifiers. Out of roughly 1 to 10 million T cells, hundreds of thousands of cDNA molecules were generated. TCRdb re-called the PCR reads with MiXCR, one entry per CDR3 protein. The sample carries about 540,000 distinct CDR3 sequences, around 34% recorded once. This sample was included in a study of post-analysis software for immune sequencing data. Turning to the study itself: Some patients lacked subtype; others had relapsing-remitting, secondary progressive or progressive-relapsing disease. General observations from the study: The authors found that F measure strongly co-clustered same-batch samples. Diversity measured as normalized Chao1 was significantly lower in multiple sclerosis patients than in controls.

The clonotype comes from a girl aged 2-17 years with multiple sclerosis. The sample taken for sequencing was blood.

Here the CDR3 DNA reads TGTGCCAGCAGCCCCACGGGATATGAAAAACTGTTTTTT. This gives the protein CASSPTGYEKLFF. V gene TRBV25-1 combines with J gene TRBJ1-4; no clear D. This CDR3 is built from 13 residues. Trimming removed 6 bases from V and 6 bases from J, with 11 bases in between. Germline lookup yields CDR1 MGHDK and CDR2 SYGVNS.